This T cell receptor beta chain stems from a study of T cell clonotyping in hematopoietic cell transplantation. With regard to this clone: What it recognizes is unknown.

Study-wide results and caveats: No sorting was done, leaving CD4 and CD8 contributions mixed.

The table came from immunoSEQ multiplex PCR; TCRdb's copy has only in-frame clones and leaves some out. The sample includes approximately 12,000 clones, roughly nine tenths of them seen just once. Germline assignment: CDR1 SGHKS and CDR2 YYEKEE (reference sequence). The V gene end was trimmed by 2 bases and the J gene end by 4 bases; junction bases not matched to a gene: 5. The CDR3 runs 15 residues. The sample was PBMCs, taken 100 days after allogeneic stem cell transplant. The clonotype originates from a female patient over 55 who had an allogeneic stem cell transplant from an unrelated donor, so the T cells may come from the graft donor. Some clones in this sample may be carry-over from other donors' samples. The J gene is TRBJ1-2, the V gene TRBV5-5; 10 bases agree with TRBD1. The CDR3 region has the DNA TGTGCCAGCAGCTTCGGGACAGGGGAGGGCTATGGCTACACCTTC. Protein product: CASSFGTGEGYGYTF.